This is a list of T cell receptor beta chains from one sample in a study of response to subunit inactivated influenza vaccine. From the RT-PCR reads, TCRdb called clonotypes with MiXCR, one entry per CDR3 protein. This table has around 300,000 distinct CDR3 sequences, approximately 20% appearing once. The specimen was PBMCs from blood, collected approximately 22 months after vaccination. These receptors originate from a man between 50 and 69 years old who received an inactivated influenza vaccine. Each CDR3 is given with its conserved first and last residue. The order of the fields is D gene, V gene, clone size, J gene, CDR3 length, CDR3 protein, CDR3 DNA. A D gene is named only where the DNA matches it firmly. Rows give clone size only sometimes, using once, few, many, or a class for an expanded clone.

>.|TRBV28|few|TRBJ1-5|15
CASSLIKDSNQPQHF
TGTGCCAGCAGTCTGATTAAGGACAGCAATCAGCCCCAGCATTTT
>.|TRBV9|.|TRBJ2-7|14
CASSSGLLGLEQYF
TGTGCCAGCAGCTCCGGACTATTAGGGCTCGAGCAGTACTTC
>.|TRBV5-1|.|TRBJ2-7|14
CASSLGAASYEQYF
TGCGCCAGCAGCTTGGGAGCAGCCTCCTACGAGCAGTACTTC
>.|TRBV23-1|few|TRBJ1-5|15
CASSQGLTVNQPQHF
TGCGCCAGCAGTCAAGGATTGACAGTAAATCAGCCCCAGCATTTT
>.|TRBV28|few|TRBJ1-5|15
CASSLGYRANQPQHF
TGTGCCAGCAGTTTGGGATACAGGGCCAATCAGCCCCAGCATTTT
>.|TRBV12-3/TRBV12-4|.|TRBJ1-1|12
CASSLRRVEAFF
TGTGCCAGCAGTCTCCGACGGGTTGAAGCTTTCTTT
>.|TRBV4-1|many|TRBJ1-2|13
CASSQDGSYGYTF
TGCGCCAGCAGCCAAGATGGAAGCTATGGCTACACCTTC
>TRBD1|TRBV20-1|many|TRBJ1-1|16
CSARDLRQGGDTEAFF
TGCAGTGCTAGAGATTTGAGACAGGGGGGTGACACTGAAGCTTTCTTT
>TRBD2|TRBV20-1|.|TRBJ2-3|15
CSARVASGRADTQYF
TGCAGTGCTAGAGTGGCTAGCGGGAGGGCAGATACGCAGTATTTT
>.|TRBV2|many|TRBJ1-1|15
CASVQGLLMNTEAFF
TGTGCCAGCGTGCAGGGACTACTAATGAACACTGAAGCTTTCTTT
>.|TRBV12-3/TRBV12-4|few|TRBJ1-3|14
CASSPRTPGNTIYF
TGTGCCAGCAGCCCCCGGACTCCTGGAAACACCATATATTTT
>.|TRBV4-3|.|TRBJ2-5|15
CASSQDQGAGIAQYF
TGCGCCAGCAGCCAAGATCAAGGTGCGGGGATTGCCCAGTACTTC
>.|TRBV29-1|many|TRBJ1-1|13
CSVEGRMNTEAFF
TGCAGCGTTGAAGGGAGAATGAACACTGAAGCTTTCTTT
>.|TRBV11-2|.|TRBJ2-7|13
CASSLDGAYEQYF
TGTGCCAGCAGCTTAGACGGGGCCTACGAGCAGTACTTC
>.|TRBV27|.|TRBJ1-5|14
CASSFQRGNQPQHF
TGTGCCAGCAGTTTCCAACGAGGTAATCAGCCCCAGCATTTT
>TRBD1|TRBV7-9|.|TRBJ1-2|14
CASGPPRGRRGYTF
TGTGCCAGCGGACCACCCAGGGGGCGGAGGGGCTACACCTTC
>.|TRBV3-1|many|TRBJ1-2|14
CASSPRQDSRDYTF
TGTGCCAGCAGCCCCCGACAGGACTCACGAGACTACACCTTC
>.|TRBV6-2/TRBV6-3|.|TRBJ1-5|16
CASSFTQGWINQPQHF
TGTGCCAGCAGTTTTACACAGGGTTGGATCAATCAGCCCCAGCATTTT
>.|TRBV7-9|.|TRBJ2-3|15
CASSPGLENTDTQYF
TGTGCCAGCAGCCCAGGGTTAGAGAACACAGATACGCAGTATTTT
>TRBD1|TRBV3-1|.|TRBJ2-1|16
CASSRISRTGYNEQFF
TGTGCCAGCAGCCGTATATCCAGGACAGGTTACAATGAGCAGTTCTTC
>.|TRBV4-3|.|TRBJ1-2|18
CASSQALGVGFLNYGYTF
TGCGCCAGCAGCCAAGCCCTGGGGGTGGGGTTTCTTAACTATGGCTACACCTTC
>TRBD1|TRBV19|few|TRBJ1-5|16
CASSMAWGQTNQPQHF
TGTGCCAGTAGTATGGCCTGGGGACAGACCAATCAGCCCCAGCATTTT
>.|TRBV14|.|TRBJ2-3|17
CASSQVGRGLTGDTQYF
TGTGCCAGCAGCCAAGTGGGTCGGGGGCTCACCGGGGATACGCAGTATTTT
>.|TRBV4-3|.|TRBJ2-2|17
CASSQAAGHGLTGELFF
TGCGCCAGCAGCCAAGCGGCGGGACATGGTTTAACCGGGGAGCTGTTTTTT
>.|TRBV7-2|.|TRBJ2-7|13
CASSLHQGYEQYF
TGTGCCAGCAGCCTACACCAAGGGTACGAGCAGTACTTC
>.|TRBV12-3/TRBV12-4|many|TRBJ1-5|16
CASSLWGAESNQPQHF
TGTGCCAGCAGTTTATGGGGGGCTGAAAGCAATCAGCCCCAGCATTTT
>TRBD2|TRBV7-6|.|TRBJ2-1|17
CASSLASRALAVNEQFF
TGTGCCAGCAGCTTAGCGTCAAGGGCCCTAGCGGTGAATGAGCAGTTCTTC
>.|TRBV20-1|few|TRBJ1-4|11
CSASRTHELFF
TGCAGTGCTAGCAGGACTCATGAACTGTTTTTT
>TRBD2|TRBV12-3/TRBV12-4|few|TRBJ2-3|16
CASTGRGAPSTDTQYF
TGTGCCAGCACGGGGCGGGGGGCACCTAGCACAGATACGCAGTATTTT
>TRBD1|TRBV29-1|many|TRBJ1-1|14
CSVSVGTGRTEAFF
TGCAGCGTGTCGGTCGGGACAGGGAGGACTGAAGCTTTCTTT
>.|TRBV5-1|few|TRBJ1-2|15
CASSLVSGSNYGYTF
TGCGCCAGCAGCTTGGTATCAGGGTCCAACTATGGCTACACCTTC
>.|TRBV12-3/TRBV12-4|many|TRBJ1-4|12
CASSNQAGVQVF
TGTGCCAGCAGCAACCAAGCGGGAGTTCAGGTTTTT
>.|TRBV4-3|few|TRBJ1-2|14
CASSPTTGFGGYTF
TGCGCCAGCAGCCCCACTACAGGGTTCGGTGGCTACACCTTC
>TRBD1|TRBV10-3|.|TRBJ2-7|16
CAISGTGGHTTYEQYF
TGTGCCATCAGTGGGACAGGGGGCCATACCACCTACGAGCAGTACTTC
>.|TRBV7-2|many|TRBJ2-3|12
CASSLYIDTQYF
TGTGCCAGCAGCTTATATATAGATACGCAGTATTTT
>TRBD2|TRBV2|.|TRBJ2-1|15
CASMTRTSGYNEQFF
TGTGCCAGCATGACTAGGACTAGCGGTTACAATGAGCAGTTCTTC
>TRBD1|TRBV20-1|few|TRBJ1-5|15
CSASGGGHSNQPQHF
TGCAGTGCTAGTGGAGGGGGCCATAGCAATCAGCCCCAGCATTTT
>.|TRBV29-1|few|TRBJ1-5|14
CSVVEGDINQPQHF
TGCAGCGTTGTCGAAGGGGATATTAATCAGCCCCAGCATTTT
>TRBD2|TRBV29-1|few|TRBJ2-2|16
CSVPNSGGAHTGELFF
TGCAGCGTGCCCAATAGCGGGGGGGCCCACACCGGGGAGCTGTTTTTT
>.|TRBV28|.|TRBJ2-4|16
CASSFFPVLAKNIQYF
TGTGCCAGCAGTTTCTTCCCGGTTCTAGCCAAAAACATTCAGTACTTC
>TRBD1|TRBV5-4|few|TRBJ1-6|14
CASSSTGDNSPLHF
TGTGCCAGCAGCTCTACAGGGGACAATTCACCCCTCCACTTT
>.|TRBV4-3|many|TRBJ1-5|16
CASSQGRGHSNQPQHF
TGCGCCAGCAGCCAAGGCAGGGGTCATAGCAATCAGCCCCAGCATTTT
>TRBD1|TRBV12-3/TRBV12-4|many|TRBJ2-7|15
CASSRPGQGYSEQYF
TGTGCCAGCAGTCGCCCGGGACAGGGGTATTCCGAGCAGTACTTC
>.|TRBV7-9|few|TRBJ1-2|15
CASSFPSIRGNGYTF
TGTGCCAGCAGCTTTCCCAGTATACGGGGGAATGGCTACACCTTC
>TRBD2|TRBV29-1|few|TRBJ2-7|15
CSVPGTSSFSYEQYF
TGCAGCGTCCCAGGGACTAGCTCTTTCTCCTACGAGCAGTACTTC
>TRBD2|TRBV7-9|.|TRBJ2-2|17
CASSLRRLAGDTGELFF
TGTGCCAGCAGCTTACGAAGACTAGCGGGGGACACCGGGGAGCTGTTTTTT
>.|TRBV29-1|once|TRBJ2-7|13
CSVADLRGYEQYF
TGCAGCGTTGCAGACCTAAGGGGTTACGAGCAGTACTTC
>.|TRBV5-1|.|TRBJ1-2|14
CASSLDRAQLGYTF
TGCGCCAGCAGCTTGGACAGGGCTCAACTTGGCTACACCTTC
>.|TRBV12-3/TRBV12-4|.|TRBJ2-3|15
CASSLGTRFTDTQYF
TGTGCCAGCAGTTTAGGGACACGCTTTACAGATACGCAGTATTTT